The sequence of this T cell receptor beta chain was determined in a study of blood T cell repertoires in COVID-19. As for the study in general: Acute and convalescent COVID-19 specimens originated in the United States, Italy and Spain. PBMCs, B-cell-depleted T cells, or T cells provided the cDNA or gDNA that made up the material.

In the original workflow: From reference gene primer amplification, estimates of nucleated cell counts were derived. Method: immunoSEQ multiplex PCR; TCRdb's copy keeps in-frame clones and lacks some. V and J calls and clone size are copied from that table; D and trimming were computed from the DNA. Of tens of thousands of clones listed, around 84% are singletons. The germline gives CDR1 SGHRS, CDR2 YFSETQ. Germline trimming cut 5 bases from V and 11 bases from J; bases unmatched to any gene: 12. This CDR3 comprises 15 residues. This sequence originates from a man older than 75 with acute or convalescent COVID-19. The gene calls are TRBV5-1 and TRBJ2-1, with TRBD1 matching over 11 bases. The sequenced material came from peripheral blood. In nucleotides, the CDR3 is TGCGCCAGCAGAAATAGGACAGGGGGCGCGAAGAAGCAGTTCTTC. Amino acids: CASRNRTGGAKKQFF.